The sequence of this TCR beta chain was determined in a study of CD8+ T cells in alopecia areata. The study's findings and limits: Higher clonality was seen in lesional scalp than in normal scalp, especially in alopecia totalis/universalis. Resident alphabeta T cells of normal skin are also sequenced in scalp samples.

The germline V gene encodes CDR1 KGHSH and CDR2 LQKENI. Between the trimmed V and J ends, which lost 0 bases and 3 bases, there was a span of 8 bases. This CDR3 comprises 14 residues. As to treatment: oral pan-JAK inhibitor, 5-10 mg twice daily. Reverse transcription of extracted RNA yielded cDNA, which provided the sequencing template. The method was immunoSEQ multiplex PCR; TCRdb's version includes in-frame clones alone and lacks a portion of them. The sample records 200,000 or so clones, roughly 50% being singletons. A few counts support this clone. What it recognizes is unknown. The sequenced sample was CD4+ T cells sorted from blood, obtained at week 24, from a patient treated with tofacitinib. The rearrangement uses TRBV18 and TRBJ1-1; D is uncertain. The sequence came from a human donor with alopecia areata. The CDR3 is CASSPPGGYTEAFF. The CDR3 coding sequence is TGTGCCAGCTCACCACCGGGAGGGTACACTGAAGCTTTCTTT.